The clone carrying this T cell receptor (beta chain) was counted once. Source study methods: Estimates of nucleated cell counts were drawn from the amplification of reference gene primers. The repertoire was sequenced with immunoSEQ multiplex PCR; TCRdb's copy has only in-frame clones and lacks some. The V and J calls and clone size are taken from that table; D and trimming were inferred from the DNA. The sample holds more than 150,000 clones, approximately 79% seen once. The V gene's germline CDR1 is SGHDN and CDR2 FVKESK. This CDR3 has 16 amino acids. The V segment lost 4 bases and the J segment 2 bases; nucleotides outside the gene matches: 10. The record originates from a study of blood T cell repertoires in COVID-19. About the study: Samples came from the United States, Italy and Spain, spanning acute and convalescent COVID-19. The cDNA or gDNA used as material had been derived from T cells, B-cell-depleted T cells, or PBMCs.

The sequenced material came from peripheral blood. The gene calls are TRBV14 and TRBJ2-7, with TRBD1 identical over 8 bases. This receptor was identified in a man aged 55 to 69 with active or convalescent COVID-19. As DNA, the CDR3 is TGTGCCAGCAGCCGGGGGAGGACAGGGTGGGCCTACGAGCAGTACTTC. Residues: CASSRGRTGWAYEQYF.